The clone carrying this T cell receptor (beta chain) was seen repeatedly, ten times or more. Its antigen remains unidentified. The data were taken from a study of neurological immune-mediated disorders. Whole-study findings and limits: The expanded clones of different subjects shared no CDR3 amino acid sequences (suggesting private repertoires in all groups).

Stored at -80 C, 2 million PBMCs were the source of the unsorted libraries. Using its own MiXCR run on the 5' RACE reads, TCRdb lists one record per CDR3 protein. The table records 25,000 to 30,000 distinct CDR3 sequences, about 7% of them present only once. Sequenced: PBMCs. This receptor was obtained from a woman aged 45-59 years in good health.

DNA of the CDR3: TGCGCCAGCAGCTTTGCAGGGAACCTGGTGACCGGGGAGCTGTTTTTT. Amino acids: CASSFAGNLVTGELFF. The genes are TRBV5-1 and TRBJ2-2; maybe TRBD1 (5 bases). CDR3 size: 16 residues. The V end lost 2 bases, the J end lost 5 bases, and 16 bases lay between the germline ends. Germline V gene lookup returns CDR1 SGHRS and CDR2 YFSETQ.